This T cell receptor beta chain was captured by sequencing in a study of shared clonotypes between healthy human individuals. In germline, CDR1 is MNHEY, CDR2 SVGAGI. The CDR3 extends over 13 amino acids. The V and J ends lost 2 bases and 0 bases respectively, with 2 bases between them. Profiling relied on immunoSEQ multiplex PCR, and the TCRdb table lists in-frame clones only, not all of them. The sample holds fewer than 3 million clones, 85% to 95% seen once. Turning to this clone: Other DNA variants within this sample encode the same CDR3.

The origin of this receptor is a man aged 18 to 29 in good health. Some clones in this sample may be carry-over from other donors' samples. The V call is TRBV6-5, the J call TRBJ1-3; D remains unclear. The sequencing input was naive CD4+ T cells from PBMCs. Subset meaning: CD45RA+ positively selected. Here the CDR3 reads CASSYDSGNTIYF. DNA of the CDR3: TGTGCCAGCAGTTACGACTCTGGAAACACCATATATTTT.